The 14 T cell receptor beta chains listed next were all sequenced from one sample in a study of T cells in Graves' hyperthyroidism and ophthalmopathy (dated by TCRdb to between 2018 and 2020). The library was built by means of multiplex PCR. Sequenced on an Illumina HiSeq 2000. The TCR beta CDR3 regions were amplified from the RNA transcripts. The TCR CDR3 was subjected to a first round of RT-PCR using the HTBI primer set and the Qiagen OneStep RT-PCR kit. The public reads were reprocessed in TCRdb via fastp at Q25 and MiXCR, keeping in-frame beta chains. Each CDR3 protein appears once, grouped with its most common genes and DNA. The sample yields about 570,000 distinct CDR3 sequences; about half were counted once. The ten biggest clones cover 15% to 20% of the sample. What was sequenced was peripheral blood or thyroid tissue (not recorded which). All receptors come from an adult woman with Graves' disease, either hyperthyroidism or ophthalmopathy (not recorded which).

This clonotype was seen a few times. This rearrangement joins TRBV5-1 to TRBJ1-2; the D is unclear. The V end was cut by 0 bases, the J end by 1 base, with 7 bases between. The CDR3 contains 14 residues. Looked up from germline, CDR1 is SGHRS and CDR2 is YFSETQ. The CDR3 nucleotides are TGCGCCAGCAGCTTGGAGGGTTATAACTATGGCTACACCTTC. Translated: CASSLEGYNYGYTF.

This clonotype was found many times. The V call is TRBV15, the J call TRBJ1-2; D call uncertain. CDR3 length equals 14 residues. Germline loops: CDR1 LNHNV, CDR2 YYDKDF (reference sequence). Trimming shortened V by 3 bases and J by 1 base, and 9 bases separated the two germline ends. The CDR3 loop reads CATSSYPINYGYTF. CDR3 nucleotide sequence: TGTGCCACCAGCAGCTACCCCATTAACTATGGCTACACCTTC.

CDR3 sequence (DNA): TGCAGTGCTAAGGACAGGACCATGAACACTGAAGCTTTCTTT. Its translation: CSAKDRTMNTEAFF. V gene TRBV20-1 combines with J gene TRBJ1-1, with 7 bases aligning to TRBD1. The germline CDR1 and CDR2 sequences are DFQATT and SNEGSKA (reference sequence). Unmatched junction bases numbered 5, after V lost 4 bases and J lost 0 bases. There are 14 residues in the CDR3.

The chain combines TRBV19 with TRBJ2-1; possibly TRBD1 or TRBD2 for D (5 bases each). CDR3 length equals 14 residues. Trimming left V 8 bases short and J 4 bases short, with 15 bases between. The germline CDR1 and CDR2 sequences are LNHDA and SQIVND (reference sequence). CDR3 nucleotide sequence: TGTGCCAGTCAGATCGGGGCAGATTACAATGAGCAGTTCTTC. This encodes CASQIGADYNEQFF.

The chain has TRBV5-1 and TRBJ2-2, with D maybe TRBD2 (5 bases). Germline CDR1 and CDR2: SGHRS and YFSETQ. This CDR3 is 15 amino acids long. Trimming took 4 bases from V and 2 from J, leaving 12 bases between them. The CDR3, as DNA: TGCGCCAGCAGCCTGGACTGGGTCAACACCGGGGAGCTGTTTTTT. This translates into CASSLDWVNTGELFF.

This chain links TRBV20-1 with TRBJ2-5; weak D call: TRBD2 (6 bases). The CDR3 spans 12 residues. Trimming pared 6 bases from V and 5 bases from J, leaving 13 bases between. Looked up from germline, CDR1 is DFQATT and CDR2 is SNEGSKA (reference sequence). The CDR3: CSATSGGETQYF. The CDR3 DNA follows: TGCAGTGCCACGTCCGGAGGGGAGACCCAGTACTTC.

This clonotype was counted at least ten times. CDR3: CASSLGPLGQGIYEQYF. The CDR3 DNA reads TGTGCCAGCAGCTTAGGTCCATTGGGACAGGGGATCTACGAGCAGTACTTC. J is TRBJ2-7 and V is TRBV7-8; TRBD1 agrees at 10 bases. CDR3 length: 17 amino acids. The germline V gene encodes CDR1 SGHVS and CDR2 FQNEAQ. Unmatched junction bases numbered 9, after V lost 1 base and J lost 3 bases.

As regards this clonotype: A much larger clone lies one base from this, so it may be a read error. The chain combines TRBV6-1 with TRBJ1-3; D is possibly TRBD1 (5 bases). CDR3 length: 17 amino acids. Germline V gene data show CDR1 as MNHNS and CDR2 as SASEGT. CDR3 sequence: CASSAHRSAAGGSTIYF. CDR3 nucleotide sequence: TGTGCCAGCAGTGCCCACCGATCGGCGGCGGGGGGAAGCACCATATATTTT.

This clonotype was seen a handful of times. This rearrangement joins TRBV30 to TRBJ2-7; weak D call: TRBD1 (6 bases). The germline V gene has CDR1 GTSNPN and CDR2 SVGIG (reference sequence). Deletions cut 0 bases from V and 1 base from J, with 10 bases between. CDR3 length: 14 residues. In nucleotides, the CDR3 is TGTGCCTGGAGTGTACAAGGACAGTCCTACGAGCAGTACTTC. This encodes CAWSVQGQSYEQYF.

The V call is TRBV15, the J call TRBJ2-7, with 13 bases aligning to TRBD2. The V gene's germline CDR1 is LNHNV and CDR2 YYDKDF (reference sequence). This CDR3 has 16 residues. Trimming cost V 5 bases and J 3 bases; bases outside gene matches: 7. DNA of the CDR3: TGTGCCACCAGCCTAGGGACTAGCGGGAATGTCTACGAGCAGTACTTC. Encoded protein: CATSLGTSGNVYEQYF.

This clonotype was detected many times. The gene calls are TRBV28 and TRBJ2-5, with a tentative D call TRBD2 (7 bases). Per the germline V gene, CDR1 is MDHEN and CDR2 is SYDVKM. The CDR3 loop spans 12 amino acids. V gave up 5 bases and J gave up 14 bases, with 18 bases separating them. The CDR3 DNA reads TGTGCCAGCAGTGCCCTGGGGGCGGGAGTATACTTC. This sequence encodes CASSALGAGVYF.

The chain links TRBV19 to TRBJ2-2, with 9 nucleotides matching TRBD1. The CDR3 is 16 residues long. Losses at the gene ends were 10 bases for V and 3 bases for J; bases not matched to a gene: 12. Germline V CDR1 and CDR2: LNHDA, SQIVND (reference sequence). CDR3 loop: CATSEWDRADTGELFF. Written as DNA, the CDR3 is TGTGCCACCTCTGAGTGGGACAGGGCGGACACCGGGGAGCTGTTTTTT.

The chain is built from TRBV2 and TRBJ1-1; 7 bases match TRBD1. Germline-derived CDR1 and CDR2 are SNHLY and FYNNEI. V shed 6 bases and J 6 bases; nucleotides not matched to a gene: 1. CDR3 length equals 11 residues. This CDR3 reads CASRGQAEAFF. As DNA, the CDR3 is TGTGCCAGCAGAGGACAGGCTGAAGCTTTCTTT.

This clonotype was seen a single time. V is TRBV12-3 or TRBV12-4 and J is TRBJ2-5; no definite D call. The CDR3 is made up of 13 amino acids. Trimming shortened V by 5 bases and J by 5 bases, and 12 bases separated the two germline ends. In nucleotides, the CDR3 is TGTGCCAGCAGTCTGACCGGGTCGGAGACCCAGTACTTC. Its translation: CASSLTGSETQYF.